This T cell receptor beta chain was sequenced in a study of molecular identifiers for immune sequencing clone quantification. Findings and limits, study-wide: Under 1% of molecules in naive cells, but over 98% of effector molecules, belonged to clones above 20 RNA copies. Spiked TCR RNA from one Jurkat cell reportedly showed up when mixed among some 1 million naive cells.

Naive CD8 T cells, phenotype CD8+CD4-CCR7+CD45RA+, were sorted. Generation of bulk TCR libraries relied on previously described methods and listed TCR primers. TCRdb recomputed calls from the PCR reads with MiXCR, one row per CDR3 protein. Of over 50,000 distinct CDR3 sequences listed, around 34% were seen once; the top ten hold 3% to 4%. At least ten counts were recorded for this clonotype. Its antigen is still unknown. From germline, CDR1 is MDHEN and CDR2 SYDVKM. With 3 bases clipped from V and 8 bases from J, the junction kept 3 bases outside the gene matches. CDR3 length: 14 amino acids. V and J are TRBV28 and TRBJ2-1, with 11 bases aligning to TRBD1. The sequence was obtained from a human donor in good health. Some libraries in this study had Jurkat cell RNA spiked in. The sequencing input was naive CD8+ T cells from blood, with Jurkat cell RNA spiked in. The subset is: FACS-sorted CD8+CD4-CCR7+CD45RA+ naive T cells. The CDR3 loop is CASSFGQGADEQFF. DNA of the CDR3: TGTGCCAGCAGTTTCGGACAGGGGGCGGATGAGCAGTTCTTC.